This TCR beta chain was captured in a study of cytomegalovirus exposure and HLA in healthy donors. PCR used 60 Vbeta primers and 13 Jbeta primers. As handled by the study authors: An analysis performed later counted roughly 80 million unique TCR beta chains (roughly 11 million of them shared). The assay was immunoSEQ multiplex PCR, and TCRdb's table has in-frame clones only and misses some. The V and J calls and clone size are taken from that table; D and trimming were inferred from the DNA. The table shows approximately 110,000 clones, with around 63% occurring only once. The germline V gene has CDR1 SGHNT and CDR2 YENEEA. V trimming: 0 bases; J trimming: 3 bases; junction bases outside the gene matches: 1. This CDR3 spans 16 amino acids.

The chain employs TRBV11-3 and TRBJ2-1, with TRBD2 identical over 11 bases. Specimen: PBMCs. This sequence originates from a man aged 30-40 years in good health and CMV-seronegative. For the CDR3, the DNA is TGTGCCAGCAGCTTAGAGACTAGCGGGATCTACAATGAGCAGTTCTTC. This gives the protein CASSLETSGIYNEQFF.